This record concerns one TCR beta chain sequence. The data were produced by immunoSEQ multiplex PCR, yet TCRdb's version contains in-frame clones alone and is incomplete. This table has 330,000 or so clones, about 74% appearing once. This specimen comes from a study of shared clonotypes between healthy human individuals. The germline CDR1 and CDR2 sequences are SGHNT and YYREEE (reference sequence). The CDR3 totals 13 residues. The germline V and J ends were trimmed by 2 bases and 4 bases, with 7 bases remaining between them. The origin of this receptor is a man younger than 45 in good health. Sequences were obtained from memory CD4+ T cells sorted from blood. The subset denotes: CD45RA-negative fraction. The V call is TRBV5-4, the J call TRBJ2-1; D not resolved. The CDR3 nucleotides are TGTGCCAGCAGCTTATTTGTTTACAATGAGCAGTTCTTC. It translates to CASSLFVYNEQFF.